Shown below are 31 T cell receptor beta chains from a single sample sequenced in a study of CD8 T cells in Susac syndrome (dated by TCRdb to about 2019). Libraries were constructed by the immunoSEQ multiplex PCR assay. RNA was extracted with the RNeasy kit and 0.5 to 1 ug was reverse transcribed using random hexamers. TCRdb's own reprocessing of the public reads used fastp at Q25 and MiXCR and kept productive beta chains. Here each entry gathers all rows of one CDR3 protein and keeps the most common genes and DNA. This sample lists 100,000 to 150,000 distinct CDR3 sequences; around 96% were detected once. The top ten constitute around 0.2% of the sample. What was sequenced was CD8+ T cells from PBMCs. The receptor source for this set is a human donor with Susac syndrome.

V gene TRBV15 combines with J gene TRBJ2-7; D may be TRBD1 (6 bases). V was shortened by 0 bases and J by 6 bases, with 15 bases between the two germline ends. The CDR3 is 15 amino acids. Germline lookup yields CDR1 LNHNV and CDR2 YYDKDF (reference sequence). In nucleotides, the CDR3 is TGTGCCACCAGCAGAGAACAGGCAGGGGTGCCCGAGCAGTACTTC. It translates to CATSREQAGVPEQYF.

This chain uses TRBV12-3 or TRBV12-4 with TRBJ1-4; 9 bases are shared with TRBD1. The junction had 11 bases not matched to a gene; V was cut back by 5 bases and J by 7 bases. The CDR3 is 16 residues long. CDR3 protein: CASSSYGTGSGEKLFF. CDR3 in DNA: TGTGCCAGCAGTAGCTACGGGACAGGGTCGGGTGAAAAACTGTTTTTT.

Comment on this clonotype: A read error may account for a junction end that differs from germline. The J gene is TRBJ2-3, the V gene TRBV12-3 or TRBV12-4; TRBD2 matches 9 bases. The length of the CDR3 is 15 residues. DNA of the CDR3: TGTGCCAGCAGTCTAGCGGGACGGATCACGGATACGCAGTATTTT. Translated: CASSLAGRITDTQYF.

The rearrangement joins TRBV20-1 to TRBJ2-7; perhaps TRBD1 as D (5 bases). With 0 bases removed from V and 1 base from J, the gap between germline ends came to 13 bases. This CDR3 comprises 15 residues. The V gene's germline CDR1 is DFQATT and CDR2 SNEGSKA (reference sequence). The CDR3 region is CSARDLGHESYEQYF. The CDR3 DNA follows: TGCAGTGCTAGAGATTTGGGGCACGAATCCTACGAGCAGTACTTC.

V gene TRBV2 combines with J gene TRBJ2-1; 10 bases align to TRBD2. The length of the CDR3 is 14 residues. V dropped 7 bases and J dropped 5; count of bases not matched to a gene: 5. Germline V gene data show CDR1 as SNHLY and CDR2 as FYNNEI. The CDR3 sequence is CASNKAGGDNEQFF. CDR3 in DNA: TGTGCCAGCAACAAAGCGGGGGGGGACAATGAGCAGTTCTTC.

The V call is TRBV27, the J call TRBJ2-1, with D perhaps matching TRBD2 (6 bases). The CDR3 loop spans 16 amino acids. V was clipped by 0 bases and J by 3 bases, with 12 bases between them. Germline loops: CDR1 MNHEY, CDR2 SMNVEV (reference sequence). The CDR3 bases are TGTGCCAGCAGTTTATCCCTTCGGAGGGGCTACAATGAGCAGTTCTTC. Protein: CASSLSLRRGYNEQFF.

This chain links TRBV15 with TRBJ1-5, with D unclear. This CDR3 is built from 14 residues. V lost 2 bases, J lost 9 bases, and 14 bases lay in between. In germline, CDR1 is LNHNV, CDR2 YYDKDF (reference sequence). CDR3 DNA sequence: TGTGCCACCAGCAGACCACAGCCGGGCGGGCCCCAGCATTTT. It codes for CATSRPQPGGPQHF.

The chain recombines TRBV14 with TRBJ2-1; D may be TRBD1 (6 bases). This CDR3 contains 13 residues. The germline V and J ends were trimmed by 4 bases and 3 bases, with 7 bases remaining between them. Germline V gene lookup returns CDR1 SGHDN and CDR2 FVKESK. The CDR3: CASSRTDYNEQFF. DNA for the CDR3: TGTGCCAGCAGCCGGACAGACTACAATGAGCAGTTCTTC.

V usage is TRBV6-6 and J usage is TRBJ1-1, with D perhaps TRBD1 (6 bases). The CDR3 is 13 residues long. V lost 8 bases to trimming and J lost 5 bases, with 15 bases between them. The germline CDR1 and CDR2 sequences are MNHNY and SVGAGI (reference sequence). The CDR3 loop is CASSPGQRTEAFF. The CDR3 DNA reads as TGTGCCAGCTCGCCGGGACAACGGACTGAAGCTTTCTTT.

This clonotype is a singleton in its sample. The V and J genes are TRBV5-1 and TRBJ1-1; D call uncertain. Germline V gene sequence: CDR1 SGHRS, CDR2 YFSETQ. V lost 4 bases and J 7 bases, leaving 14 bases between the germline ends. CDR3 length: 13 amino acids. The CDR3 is CASSPEIFGEAFF. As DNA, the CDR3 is TGCGCCAGCAGCCCGGAGATTTTTGGTGAAGCTTTCTTT.

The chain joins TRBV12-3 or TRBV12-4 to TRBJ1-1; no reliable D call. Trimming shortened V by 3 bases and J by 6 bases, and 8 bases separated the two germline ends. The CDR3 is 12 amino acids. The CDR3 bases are TGTGCCAGCAGTTTTACCGGGGCTGAAGCTTTCTTT. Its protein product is CASSFTGAEAFF.

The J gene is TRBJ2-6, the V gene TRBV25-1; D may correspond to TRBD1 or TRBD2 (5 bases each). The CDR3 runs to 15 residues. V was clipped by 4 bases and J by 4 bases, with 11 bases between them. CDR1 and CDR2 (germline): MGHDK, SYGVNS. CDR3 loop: CASSGGVIGANVLTF. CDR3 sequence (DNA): TGTGCCAGCAGTGGAGGGGTAATCGGGGCCAACGTCCTGACTTTC. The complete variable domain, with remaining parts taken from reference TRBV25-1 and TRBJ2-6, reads EADIYQTPRYLVIGTGKKITLECSQTMGHDKMYWYQQDPGMELHLIHYSYGVNSTEKGDLSSESTVSRIRTEHFPLTLESARPSHTSQYLCASSGGVIGANVLTFGAGSRLTVL.

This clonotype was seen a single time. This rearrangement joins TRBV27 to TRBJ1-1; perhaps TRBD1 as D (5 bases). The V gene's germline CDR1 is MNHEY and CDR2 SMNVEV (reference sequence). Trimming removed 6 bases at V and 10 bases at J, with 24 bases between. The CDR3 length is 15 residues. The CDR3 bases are TGTGCCAGCAGAGGAGAGCAGGGTGTAGGGAGTCGAGCTTTCTTT. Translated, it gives CASRGEQGVGSRAFF.

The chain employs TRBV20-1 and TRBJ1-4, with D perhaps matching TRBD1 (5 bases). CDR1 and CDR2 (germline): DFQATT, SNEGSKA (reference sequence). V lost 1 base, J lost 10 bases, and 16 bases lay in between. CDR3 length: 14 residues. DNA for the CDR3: TGCAGTGCTAGAGGCGGCAGGGATCTTAGAAAACTGTTTTTT. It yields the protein CSARGGRDLRKLFF.

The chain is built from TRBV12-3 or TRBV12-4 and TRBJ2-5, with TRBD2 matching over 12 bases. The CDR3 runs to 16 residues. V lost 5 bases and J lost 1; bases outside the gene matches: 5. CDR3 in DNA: TGTGCCAGCAGTCCGCCACTAGCGGGGGGCCAAGAGACCCAGTACTTC. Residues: CASSPPLAGGQETQYF.

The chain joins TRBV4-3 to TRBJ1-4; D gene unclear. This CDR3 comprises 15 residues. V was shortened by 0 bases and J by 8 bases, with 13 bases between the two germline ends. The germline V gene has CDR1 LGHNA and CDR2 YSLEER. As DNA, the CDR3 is TGCGCCAGCAGCCAAGATTTCGCCGGGAGGGAAAAACTGTTTTTT. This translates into CASSQDFAGREKLFF.

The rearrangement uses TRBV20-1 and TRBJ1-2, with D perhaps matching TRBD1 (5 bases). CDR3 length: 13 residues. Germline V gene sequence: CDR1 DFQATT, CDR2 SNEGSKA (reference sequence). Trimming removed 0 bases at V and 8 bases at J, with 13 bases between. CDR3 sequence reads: CSAREGQGKGYTF. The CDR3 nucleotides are TGCAGTGCTAGAGAAGGGCAGGGTAAAGGCTACACCTTC.

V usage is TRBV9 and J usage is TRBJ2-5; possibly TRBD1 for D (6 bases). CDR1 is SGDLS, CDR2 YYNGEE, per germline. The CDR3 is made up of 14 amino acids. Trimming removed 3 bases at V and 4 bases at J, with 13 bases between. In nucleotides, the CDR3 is TGTGCCAGCAGCGACCGGACAGCCCCAGAGACCCAGTACTTC. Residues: CASSDRTAPETQYF.

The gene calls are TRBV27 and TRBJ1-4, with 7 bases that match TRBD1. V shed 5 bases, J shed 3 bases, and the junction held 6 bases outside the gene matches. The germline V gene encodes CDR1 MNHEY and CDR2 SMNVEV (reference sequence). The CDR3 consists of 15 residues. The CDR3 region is CASSKTGTANEKLFF. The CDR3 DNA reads TGTGCCAGCAGTAAGACCGGGACAGCTAATGAAAAACTGTTTTTT.

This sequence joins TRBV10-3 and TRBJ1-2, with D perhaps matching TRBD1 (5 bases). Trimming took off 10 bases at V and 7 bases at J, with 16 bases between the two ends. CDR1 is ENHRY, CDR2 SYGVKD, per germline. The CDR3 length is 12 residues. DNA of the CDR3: TGTGCCACCGATGGAAGGGGCTCTGGCTACACCTTC. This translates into CATDGRGSGYTF.

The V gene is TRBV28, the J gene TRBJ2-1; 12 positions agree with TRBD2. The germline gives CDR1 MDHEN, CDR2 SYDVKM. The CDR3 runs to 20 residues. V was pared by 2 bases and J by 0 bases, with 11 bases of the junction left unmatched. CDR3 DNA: TGTGCCAGCAGTTTAAAACTAGCGGGGGGCGAGATACGCTCCTACAATGAGCAGTTCTTC. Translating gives CASSLKLAGGEIRSYNEQFF. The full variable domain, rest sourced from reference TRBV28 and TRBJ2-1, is DVKVTQSSRYLVKRTGEKVFLECVQDMDHENMFWYRQDPGLGLRLIYFSYDVKMKEKGDIPEGYSVSREKKERFSLILESASTNQTSMYLCASSLKLAGGEIRSYNEQFFGPGTRLTVL.

CDR3: CSARTGGGKNIQYF. CDR3 DNA: TGCAGTGCGCGTACAGGGGGCGGAAAAAACATTCAGTACTTC. The J gene is TRBJ2-4, the V gene TRBV20-1, with 9 bases fitting TRBD1. Losses at the gene ends were 6 bases for V and 4 bases for J; bases not matched to a gene: 7. The CDR3 is 14 residues long. Germline assignment: CDR1 DFQATT and CDR2 SNEGSKA (reference sequence).

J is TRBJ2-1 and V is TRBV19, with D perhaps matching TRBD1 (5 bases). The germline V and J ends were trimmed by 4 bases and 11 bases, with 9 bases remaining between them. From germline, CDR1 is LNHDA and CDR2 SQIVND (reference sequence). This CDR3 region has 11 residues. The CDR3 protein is CASSRGGKQFF. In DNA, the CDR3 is TGTGCCAGTAGTAGGGGCGGTAAGCAGTTCTTC.

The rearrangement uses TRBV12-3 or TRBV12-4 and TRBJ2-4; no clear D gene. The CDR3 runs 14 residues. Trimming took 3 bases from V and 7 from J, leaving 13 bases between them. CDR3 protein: CASSFGPYGNIQYF. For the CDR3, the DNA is TGTGCCAGCAGTTTCGGACCCTATGGGAACATTCAGTACTTC.

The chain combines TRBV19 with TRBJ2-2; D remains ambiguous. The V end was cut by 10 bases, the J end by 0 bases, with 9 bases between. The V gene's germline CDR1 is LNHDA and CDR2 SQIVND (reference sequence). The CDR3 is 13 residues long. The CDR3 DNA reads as TGTGCCACAGGAACCACGAACACCGGGGAGCTGTTTTTT. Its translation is CATGTTNTGELFF.

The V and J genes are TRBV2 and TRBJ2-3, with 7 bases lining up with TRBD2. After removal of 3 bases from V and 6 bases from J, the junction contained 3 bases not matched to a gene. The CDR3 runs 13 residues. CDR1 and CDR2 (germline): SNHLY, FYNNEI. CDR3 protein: CASSERLADTQYF. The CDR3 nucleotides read TGTGCCAGCAGTGAGAGACTAGCCGATACGCAGTATTTT.

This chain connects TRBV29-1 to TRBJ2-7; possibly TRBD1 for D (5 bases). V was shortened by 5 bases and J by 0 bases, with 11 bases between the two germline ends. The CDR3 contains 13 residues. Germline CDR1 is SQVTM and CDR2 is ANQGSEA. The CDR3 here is CSVMDTTSYEQYF. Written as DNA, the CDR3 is TGCAGCGTTATGGACACAACCTCCTACGAGCAGTACTTC.

The CDR3 spells CASSQDWQGDDEQFF. Written as DNA, the CDR3 is TGTGCCAGCAGCCAAGATTGGCAGGGGGACGATGAGCAGTTCTTC. V and J are TRBV3-1 and TRBJ2-1, with 7 nucleotides matching TRBD1. This CDR3 spans 15 amino acids. V trimming: 0 bases; J trimming: 8 bases; junction bases outside the gene matches: 7. The germline CDR1 and CDR2 sequences are LGHDT and YNNKEL (reference sequence).

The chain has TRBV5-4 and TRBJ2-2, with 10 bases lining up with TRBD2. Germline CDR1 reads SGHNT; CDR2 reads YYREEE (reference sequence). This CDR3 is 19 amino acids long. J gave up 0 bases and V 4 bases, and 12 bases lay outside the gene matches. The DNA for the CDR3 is TGTGCCAGCAGCCCGCCGGGACTAGCGCCTAATACGAACACCGGGGAGCTGTTTTTT. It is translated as CASSPPGLAPNTNTGELFF.

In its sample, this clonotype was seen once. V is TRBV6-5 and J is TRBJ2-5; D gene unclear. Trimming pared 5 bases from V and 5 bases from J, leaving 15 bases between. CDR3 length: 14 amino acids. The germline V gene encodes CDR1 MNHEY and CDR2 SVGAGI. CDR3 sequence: CASSERGLGETQYF. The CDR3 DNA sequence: TGTGCCAGCAGTGAACGAGGTTTGGGGGAGACCCAGTACTTC.

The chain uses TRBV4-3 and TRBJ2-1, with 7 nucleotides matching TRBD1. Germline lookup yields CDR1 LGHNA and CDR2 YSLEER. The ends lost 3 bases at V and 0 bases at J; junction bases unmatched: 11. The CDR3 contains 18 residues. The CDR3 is CASSQRTGEGNSYNEQFF. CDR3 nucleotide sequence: TGCGCCAGCAGCCAGAGGACAGGCGAGGGGAACTCCTACAATGAGCAGTTCTTC.